Below, one T cell receptor (beta chain) is given with its context. Germline loops: CDR1 SGHRS, CDR2 YFSETQ. V was pared by 7 bases and J by 2 bases, with 13 bases between. The CDR3 consists of 13 residues. This sample was taken from a study of blood T cell repertoires in COVID-19. Overall study context: Acute and convalescent COVID-19 samples came from the United States, Italy and Spain. T cells, B-cell-depleted T cells, or PBMCs supplied cDNA or gDNA.

In the authors' methods: Reference gene primers were amplified, and this amplification served to estimate nucleated cell counts. Here immunoSEQ multiplex PCR was the method, and the copy in TCRdb shows in-frame clones only, minus some. For V, J and clone size, that table is used; D and trimming come from the DNA. Of 150,000 to 200,000 clones in the sample, about 89% are singletons; the top ten hold approximately 3%. The sequence was collected from a man aged 55 to 70 with acute or convalescent COVID-19. Sequenced: peripheral blood. The chain carries TRBV5-1 and TRBJ2-7, with D possibly TRBD1 on 5 matching bases. The CDR3 DNA is TGCGCCAGCGGAGACAGTACGACCTACGAGCAGTACTTC. Amino acids: CASGDSTTYEQYF.